This TCR beta chain was recorded in a study of shared clonotypes between healthy human individuals. Regarding the study as a whole: Owing to a small donor count, the genetic and exposure-history diversity represented was limited.

Naive CD8 cells, CD45RO-negative and positively selected for CCR7, excluded terminally differentiated effector memory CD45RA+ cells. The donors, healthy adults who were HIV-negative, had experienced no recent acute infections or vaccinations. The material for each subset, its genomic DNA, was split evenly across several immunoSEQ plates. Replicate PCRs for sorted subsets used approximately 190 ng DNA; this equaled some 30,000 T cell genomes. Assay used: immunoSEQ multiplex PCR; TCRdb lists only in-frame clones, some missing. The repertoire consists of some 740,000 clones, with approximately 92% occurring once and the leading ten covering 24%. On this clone: The antigen is unknown.

The receptor was derived from a man aged 25-40 years in good health. The specimen was naive CD8+ T cells sorted from blood.

CDR3 amino acids: CASSSPVTGFVTYGYTF. The CDR3 DNA follows: TGTGCCAGCAGTTCACCCGTGACAGGGTTTGTGACCTATGGCTACACCTTC. The V gene is TRBV28, the J gene TRBJ1-2; the match to TRBD1 covers 7 bases. Germline-derived CDR1 and CDR2 are MDHEN and SYDVKM. Trimming cost V 4 bases and J 4 bases; bases outside gene matches: 15. The CDR3 loop spans 17 amino acids.